These T cell receptor beta chains were read from a single sample in a study of CD8 T cells in ankylosing spondylitis. Via MiXCR, TCRdb re-called the 5' RACE reads, giving one row per CDR3 protein. Of 350,000 to 450,000 distinct CDR3 sequences listed, approximately 26% are singletons. Sequenced: blood, either unsorted or a sorted T cell fraction (not recorded which). The receptors shown here come from a male donor with ankylosing spondylitis. Both conserved end residues are part of each CDR3. Fields, in order: clone size, D gene, J gene, CDR3 length, V gene, CDR3 DNA, CDR3 protein. D genes are given only for firm matches. Rows give clone size only sometimes, using once, few, many, or a class for an expanded clone.

>NA|TRBD1|TRBJ2-5|14|TRBV20-1
TGCAGTGCCAACGACGGGACAGGGGTGGAGACCCAGTACTTC
CSANDGTGVETQYF
>NA|TRBD1|TRBJ1-5|15|TRBV20-1
TGCAGTGCTACTTCTCGACAGGGAGGCAATCAGCCCCAGCATTTT
CSATSRQGGNQPQHF
>NA|NA|TRBJ2-2|13|TRBV24-1
TGTGCCACACAAAGGCCCAGAACCGGGGAGCTGTTTTTT
CATQRPRTGELFF
>many|NA|TRBJ1-1|16|TRBV2
TGTGCCAGCAGTTTACAGGAAGACTACATGAACACTGAAGCTTTCTTT
CASSLQEDYMNTEAFF
>NA|NA|TRBJ2-7|14|TRBV7-9
TGTGCCAGCAGTTCGGCCATCCTGCTTGGCGAGCAGTACTTC
CASSSAILLGEQYF
>NA|NA|TRBJ2-1|15|TRBV20-1
TGCAGTGCTAGTTCGTTCGCCGGGGCATACAATGAGCAGTTCTTC
CSASSFAGAYNEQFF
>NA|TRBD2|TRBJ2-1|17|TRBV12-3/TRBV12-4
TGTGCCAGCAGCCATTTGGGGGGACTACCCCTAACGGGTGAGCAGTTCTTC
CASSHLGGLPLTGEQFF
>NA|NA|TRBJ1-4|16|TRBV5-1
TGCGCCAGCAGCTTGCAACGACAAGCAACTAATGAAAAACTGTTTTTT
CASSLQRQATNEKLFF
>NA|TRBD1|TRBJ2-1|15|TRBV5-1
TGCGCCAGCAGCTTGTACGGACAGGGGGCAGATGAGCAGTTCTTC
CASSLYGQGADEQFF
>NA|NA|TRBJ2-7|13|TRBV27
TGTGCCAGCAGTTCCCCAACTAGTTTCGAGCAGTACTTC
CASSSPTSFEQYF
>few|TRBD2|TRBJ2-2|15|TRBV11-2
TGTGCCAGCAGCTTAACCGGGAGGTCCACCGGGGAGCTGTTTTTT
CASSLTGRSTGELFF
>NA|NA|TRBJ2-7|13|TRBV5-1
TGCGCCAGCAGATTGGGCGGTACCTACGAGCAGTACTTC
CASRLGGTYEQYF
>NA|NA|TRBJ1-2|10|TRBV20-1
TGCAGTGCTCCGACTCATGACTACACCTTC
CSAPTHDYTF
>NA|NA|TRBJ1-5|12|TRBV29-1
TGCAGCGTTGGACACACCAATCAGCCCCAGCATTTT
CSVGHTNQPQHF
>NA|TRBD2|TRBJ2-3|16|TRBV20-1
TGCAGTGCTAGGCTCTTACTAGCGGGATTCACAGATACGCAGTATTTT
CSARLLLAGFTDTQYF
>NA|TRBD2|TRBJ2-4|15|TRBV20-1
TGCAGTGCTAGCCGTAGACTAGCGGGAGGACCAATTCAGTACTTC
CSASRRLAGGPIQYF
>NA|TRBD1|TRBJ1-1|17|TRBV5-5
TGTGCCAGCAGCCCCCGGACAGGGGGAGGGCCGAACACTGAAGCTTTCTTT
CASSPRTGGGPNTEAFF
>NA|NA|TRBJ1-3|14|TRBV28
TGTGCCAGCAGGCGGGGAACCTCTGGAAACACCATATATTTT
CASRRGTSGNTIYF
>many|NA|TRBJ2-5|16|TRBV24-1
TGTGCCACCAGTGATTCCGGGACGGCCCTTCAAGAGACCCAGTACTTC
CATSDSGTALQETQYF
>NA|NA|TRBJ2-3|14|TRBV11-3
TGTGCCAGCAGCCAGGGGGGGAAGACAGATACGCAGTATTTT
CASSQGGKTDTQYF
>few|TRBD1|TRBJ1-2|13|TRBV29-1
TGCAGCGTTGCACAGGGGGCCGCCCTTGGCTACACCTTC
CSVAQGAALGYTF
>NA|TRBD2|TRBJ2-5|14|TRBV5-1
TGCGCCAGCAGCAAGCGGGAGGGGCAAGAGACCCAGTACTTC
CASSKREGQETQYF
>NA|NA|TRBJ2-1|16|TRBV7-9
TGTGCCAGCAGCTTAGTATGGTCGGCCCTGGCCAATGAGCAGTTCTTC
CASSLVWSALANEQFF
>NA|NA|TRBJ2-7|13|TRBV12-3/TRBV12-4
TGTGCCAGCAGTTTCGGGGACCCCTACGAGCAGTACTTC
CASSFGDPYEQYF
>few|NA|TRBJ1-1|15|TRBV5-1
TGCGCCAGCAGCTCCCTTGGAGGCATTGGCACTGAAGCTTTCTTT
CASSSLGGIGTEAFF
>NA|NA|TRBJ2-5|15|TRBV4-2
TGTGCCAGCAGCCAAGGTTCGGGGGGCTACGAGACCCAGTACTTC
CASSQGSGGYETQYF
>NA|NA|TRBJ2-2|15|TRBV5-1
TGCGCCAGCAGCTTGGCATCCGCGAACACCGGGGAGCTGTTTTTT
CASSLASANTGELFF
>many|NA|TRBJ1-5|13|TRBV3-1
TGTGCCAGCAGCCAAGATCTTGATCAGCCCCAGCATTTT
CASSQDLDQPQHF
>NA|TRBD2|TRBJ2-3|16|TRBV20-1
TGCAGTGCTAATGATTTGGCTAGCGGGCGCCCAGATACGCAGTATTTT
CSANDLASGRPDTQYF
>many|NA|TRBJ1-1|15|TRBV7-2
TGTGCCAGCAGCTTAGCGATCGGGTCGGCCACTGAAGCTTTCTTT
CASSLAIGSATEAFF
>few|TRBD2|TRBJ2-2|15|TRBV7-2
TGTGCCAGCAGCTCGACTAGCGGGAGCGGCGGGGAGCTGTTTTTT
CASSSTSGSGGELFF
>NA|NA|TRBJ2-2|17|TRBV5-4
TGTGCCAGCAGCTCTGGTTCGGCAGGCCCAAGTACCGGGGAGCTGTTTTTT
CASSSGSAGPSTGELFF
>NA|NA|TRBJ2-2|13|TRBV20-1
TGCAGTGCCCGCCGACAGGCCACCGGGGAGCTGTTTTTT
CSARRQATGELFF
>few|NA|TRBJ2-4|14|TRBV7-2
TGTGCCAGCAGCGACAGGACCCTATCCCACATTCAGTACTTC
CASSDRTLSHIQYF
>NA|TRBD2|TRBJ2-1|16|TRBV20-1
TGCAGTGCCGTAGGGGCGGGAGGGCGTCTCTACAATGAGCAGTTCTTC
CSAVGAGGRLYNEQFF
>NA|TRBD2|TRBJ2-1|14|TRBV20-1
TGCAGTGCAGAAGGGACTAAAGCCTACAATGAGCAGTTCTTC
CSAEGTKAYNEQFF
>few|NA|TRBJ1-1|16|TRBV5-1
TGCGCCAGCAGCTTGGGCCAGGGGTTACCGAACACTGAAGCTTTCTTT
CASSLGQGLPNTEAFF
>NA|TRBD1|TRBJ1-4|16|TRBV5-5
TGTGCCAGCAGCTTGGCCGTCACAGGGGGTTTTGAAAAACTGTTTTTT
CASSLAVTGGFEKLFF
>many|TRBD1|TRBJ2-2|16|TRBV27
TGTGCCAGCAGTTTCAAAGGGACAGGGTCCACCGGGGAGCTGTTTTTT
CASSFKGTGSTGELFF
>few|NA|TRBJ2-2|14|TRBV29-1
TGCAGCGTTGAAGATAAAGGGAACACCGGGGAGCTGTTTTTT
CSVEDKGNTGELFF
>many|NA|TRBJ1-1|13|TRBV5-1
TGCGCCAGCAGCTTTTTAGGGGACACTGAAGCTTTCTTT
CASSFLGDTEAFF
>NA|NA|TRBJ2-2|14|TRBV20-1
TGCAGTGCTAGCGGAGGGGCCAGTATCGGGGAGCTGTTTTTT
CSASGGASIGELFF
>NA|NA|TRBJ2-3|15|TRBV20-1
TGCAGTGCTAGAGACCCATCTAGAGGCACAGATACGCAGTATTTT
CSARDPSRGTDTQYF
>NA|NA|TRBJ2-6|15|TRBV6-1
TGTGCCAGCAAGGAAAGGTTCTCTTCGGCCAACGTCCTGACTTTC
CASKERFSSANVLTF
>few|TRBD1|TRBJ1-2|14|TRBV14
TGTGCCAGCAGCCAAGGGGACAGTATCTATGGCTACACCTTC
CASSQGDSIYGYTF
>many|TRBD2|TRBJ2-7|16|TRBV29-1
TGCAGCGTTGAACCAACTCTAGCGGGTCGCTCCTACGAGCAGTACTTC
CSVEPTLAGRSYEQYF
>NA|NA|TRBJ2-2|15|TRBV5-1
TGCGCCAGCAGCTTGGCGCAGGGAACGGGCGGGGAGCTGTTTTTT
CASSLAQGTGGELFF